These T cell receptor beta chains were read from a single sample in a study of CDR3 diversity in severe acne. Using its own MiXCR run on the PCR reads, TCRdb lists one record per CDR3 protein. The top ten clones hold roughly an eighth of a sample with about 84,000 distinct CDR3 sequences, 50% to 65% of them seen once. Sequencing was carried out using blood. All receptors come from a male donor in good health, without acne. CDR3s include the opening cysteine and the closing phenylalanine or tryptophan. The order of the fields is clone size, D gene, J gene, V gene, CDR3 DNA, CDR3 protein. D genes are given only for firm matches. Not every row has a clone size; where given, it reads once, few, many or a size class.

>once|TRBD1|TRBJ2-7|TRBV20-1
TGCAGTGCTAGGAGGACAGGGGGCTACGAGCAGTACTTC
CSARRTGGYEQYF
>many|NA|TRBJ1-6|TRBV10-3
TGTGCCATCAGTTTGGGACATGGTAATTCACCCCTCCACTTT
CAISLGHGNSPLHF
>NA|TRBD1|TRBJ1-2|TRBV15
TGTGCCACCAGCAGAAGGGACAGAGTAACCTATGGCTACACCTTC
CATSRRDRVTYGYTF
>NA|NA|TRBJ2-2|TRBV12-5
TGTGCTAGTGGTTTGGACGGCCGGGACACCGGGGAGCTGTTTTTT
CASGLDGRDTGELFF
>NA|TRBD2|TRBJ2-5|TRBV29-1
TGCAGCGTTGCCGGGACTAGCGGGCCCTTGGTGACCCAGTACTTC
CSVAGTSGPLVTQYF
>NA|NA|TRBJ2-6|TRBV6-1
TGTGCCAGCAGAATCGGGACATTTCGCTCTGGGGCCAACGTCCTGACTTTC
CASRIGTFRSGANVLTF
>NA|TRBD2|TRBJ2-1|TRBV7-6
TGTGCCAGCAGCGGACGGGATTGGGGACTAGCGGTCAATGAGCAGTTCTTC
CASSGRDWGLAVNEQFF
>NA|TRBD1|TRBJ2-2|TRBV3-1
TGTGCCAGCAGCCAAGCCGCTGGCAGGGGGTTCGGGGAGCTGTTTTTT
CASSQAAGRGFGELFF
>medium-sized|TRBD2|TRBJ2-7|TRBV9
TGTGCCAGCAGCGTAGGGGAGGGAAAGGCGAGCTACGAGCAGTACTTC
CASSVGEGKASYEQYF
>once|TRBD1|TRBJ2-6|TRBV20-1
TGCAGTGCCTTTTTAAGCACAGGGGTTGGGGCCAACGTCCTGACTTTC
CSAFLSTGVGANVLTF
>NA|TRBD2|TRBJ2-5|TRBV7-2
TGTGCCAGCAGCTTACGCCCTAGCGGGACCCAAGAGACCCAGTACTTC
CASSLRPSGTQETQYF
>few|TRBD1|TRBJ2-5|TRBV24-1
TGTGCCACCAGTGACCGACAGGGGAACCAAGAGACCCAGTACTTC
CATSDRQGNQETQYF
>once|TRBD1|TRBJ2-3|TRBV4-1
TGCGCCAGCAGCCAAGGGGGCAGGGGGCGTGATACGCAGTATTTT
CASSQGGRGRDTQYF
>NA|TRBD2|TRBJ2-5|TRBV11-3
TGTGCCAGCAGCTGGAGACTAGCGGGGGAGACCCAGTACTTC
CASSWRLAGETQYF
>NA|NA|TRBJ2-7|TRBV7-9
TGTGCCAGCAGCTTAGCCGGGTCCGAGCAGTACTTC
CASSLAGSEQYF
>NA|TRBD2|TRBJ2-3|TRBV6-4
TGTGCCAGCAGCCCTAGCGGGAGGCCCAGCACAGATACGCAGTATTTT
CASSPSGRPSTDTQYF
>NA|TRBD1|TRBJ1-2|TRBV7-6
TGTGCCAGCAGCCGGGGACAGACTAACTATGGCTACACCTTC
CASSRGQTNYGYTF
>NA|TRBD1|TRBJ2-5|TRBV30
TGTGCCTGGACTCTTGACAGGGGAGAGACCCAGTACTTC
CAWTLDRGETQYF
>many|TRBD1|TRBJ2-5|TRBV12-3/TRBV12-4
TGTGCCAGCAGCCCGACAGGGGGCGAGGCGTGGGGGACCCAGTACTTC
CASSPTGGEAWGTQYF
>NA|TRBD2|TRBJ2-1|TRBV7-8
TGTGCCAGCAGCCCAGAACTAGCGAATGAGCAGTTCTTC
CASSPELANEQFF
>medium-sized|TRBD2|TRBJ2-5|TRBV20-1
TGCAGTGCTAGAGATCGCAGCGGGGGGGCGGGGGAGACCCAGTACTTC
CSARDRSGGAGETQYF
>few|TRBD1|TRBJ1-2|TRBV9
TGTGCCAGCAGCGAGCCCAGGGACAGGGGAACCTATGGCTACACCTTC
CASSEPRDRGTYGYTF
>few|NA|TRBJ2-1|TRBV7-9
TGTGCCAGCAGCTTAGGGAGAGAGCAGTTCTTC
CASSLGREQFF
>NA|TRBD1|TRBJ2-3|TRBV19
TGTGCCAGTAGTGTAACCGGGACAGGGGGCGAAGATACGCAGTATTTT
CASSVTGTGGEDTQYF
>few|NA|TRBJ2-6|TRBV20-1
TGCAGTGCTAGAGATGAGACTTCTGGGGCCAACGTCCTGACTTTC
CSARDETSGANVLTF
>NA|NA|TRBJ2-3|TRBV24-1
TGTGCCACCAGTGGGTATAGAAGCACAGATACGCAGTATTTT
CATSGYRSTDTQYF
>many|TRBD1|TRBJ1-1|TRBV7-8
TGTGCCAGCAGCTTCGGTTCAGGGGGGACTGAAGCTTTCTTT
CASSFGSGGTEAFF
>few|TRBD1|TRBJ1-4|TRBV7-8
TGTGCCAGCTCTAGGACAGGCGGGGAAAAACTGTTTTTT
CASSRTGGEKLFF
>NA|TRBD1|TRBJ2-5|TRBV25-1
TGTGCCAGCGGACAGGGGGCAGGTGAAGAGACCCAGTACTTC
CASGQGAGEETQYF
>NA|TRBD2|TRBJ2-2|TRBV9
TGTGCCAGCACCCCGGGACTAGCAAAGTCGAACACCGGGGAGCTGCTTTTT
CASTPGLAKSNTGELLF
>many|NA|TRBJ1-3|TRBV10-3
TGTGCCATCGCGGCCGGAAACACCATATATTTT
CAIAAGNTIYF
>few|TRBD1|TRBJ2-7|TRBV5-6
TGTGCCAGCAGCTTTGGGGACAGGGTTAGCGACGAGCAGTACTTC
CASSFGDRVSDEQYF
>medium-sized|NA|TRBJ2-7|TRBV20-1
TGCAGTGCTAGAGATCCCTTGACAGTTGGTTCCTTCTACGAGCAGTACTTC
CSARDPLTVGSFYEQYF
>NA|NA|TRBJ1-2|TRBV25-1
TGTGCAGGGGTTAACTATGGCTACGCCTTC
CAGVNYGYAF
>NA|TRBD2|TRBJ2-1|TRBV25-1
TGTGCCAGCTCCCGGACTAGCGGGAGAGGCAATGAGCAGTTCTTC
CASSRTSGRGNEQFF
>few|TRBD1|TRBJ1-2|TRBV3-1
TGTGCCAGCAGCCAAGCACAGGGACAGGGAAGCTATGGCTACACCTTC
CASSQAQGQGSYGYTF
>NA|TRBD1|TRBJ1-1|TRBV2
TGTGCCAGCAGGCCCAGGAGACAGGGCACTGAAGCTTTCTTT
CASRPRRQGTEAFF
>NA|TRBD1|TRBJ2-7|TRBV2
TGTGCCAGCACCGCGACAGGGGTAACCTACGAGCAGTACTTC
CASTATGVTYEQYF
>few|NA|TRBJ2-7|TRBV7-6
TGTGCCAGCAGTCAGGTCTACGAGCAGTACTTC
CASSQVYEQYF
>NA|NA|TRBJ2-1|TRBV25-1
TGTGCCAGCAGTGAATTAGGGCAGTATGAGCAGTTCTTC
CASSELGQYEQFF